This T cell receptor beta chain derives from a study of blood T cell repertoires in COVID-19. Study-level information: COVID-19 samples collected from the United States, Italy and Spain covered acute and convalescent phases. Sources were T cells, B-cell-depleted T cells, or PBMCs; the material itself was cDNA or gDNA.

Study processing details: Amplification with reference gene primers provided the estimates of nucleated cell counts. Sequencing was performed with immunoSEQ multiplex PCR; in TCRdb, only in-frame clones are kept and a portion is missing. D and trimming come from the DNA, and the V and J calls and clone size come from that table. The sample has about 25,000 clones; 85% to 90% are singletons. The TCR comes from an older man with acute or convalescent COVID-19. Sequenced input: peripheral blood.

The CDR3: CASSLRSGQGLDTEAFF. CDR3 nucleotides: TGTGCCAGCAGCTTACGGTCCGGGCAGGGACTAGACACTGAAGCTTTCTTT. This chain uses TRBV7-2 with TRBJ1-1; TRBD1 is a possible D gene (5 bases). The CDR3 is made up of 17 amino acids. The germline V gene has CDR1 SGHTA and CDR2 FQGNSA. Trimming shortened V by 2 bases and J by 3 bases, and 19 bases separated the two germline ends.